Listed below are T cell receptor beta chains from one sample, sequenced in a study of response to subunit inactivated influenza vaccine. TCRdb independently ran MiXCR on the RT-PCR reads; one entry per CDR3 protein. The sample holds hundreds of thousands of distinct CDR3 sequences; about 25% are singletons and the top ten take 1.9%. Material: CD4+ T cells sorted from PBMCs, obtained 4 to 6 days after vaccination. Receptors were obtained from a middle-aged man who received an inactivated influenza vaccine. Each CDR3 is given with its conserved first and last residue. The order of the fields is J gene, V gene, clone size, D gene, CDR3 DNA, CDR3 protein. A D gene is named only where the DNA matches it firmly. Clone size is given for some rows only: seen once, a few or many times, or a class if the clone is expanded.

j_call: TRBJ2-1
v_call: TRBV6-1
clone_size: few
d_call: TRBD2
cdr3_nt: TGTGCCAGCAGCCGCCCCCTAGCGGGGGGATACAATGAGCAGTTCTTC
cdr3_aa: CASSRPLAGGYNEQFF

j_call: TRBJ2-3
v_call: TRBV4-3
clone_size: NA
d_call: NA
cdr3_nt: TGCGCCAGCAGCCAAGATATGGGGGCCAGCACAGATACGCAGTATTTT
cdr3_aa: CASSQDMGASTDTQYF

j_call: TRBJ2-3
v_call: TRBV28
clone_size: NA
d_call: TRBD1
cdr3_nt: TGTGCCAGCAGCCGTACAGGGGCAAGCACAGATACGCAGTATTTT
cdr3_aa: CASSRTGASTDTQYF

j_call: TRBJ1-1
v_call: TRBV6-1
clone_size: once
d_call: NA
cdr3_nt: TGTGCCAGCGAACCCGGACGGATGAACACTGAAGCTTTCTTT
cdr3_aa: CASEPGRMNTEAFF

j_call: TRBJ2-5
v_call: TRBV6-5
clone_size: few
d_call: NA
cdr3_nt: TGTGCCAGCAGTTACGGTACAGCAGAAGAGACCCAGTACTTC
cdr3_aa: CASSYGTAEETQYF

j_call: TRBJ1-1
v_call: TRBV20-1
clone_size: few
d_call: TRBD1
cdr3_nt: TGCAGTGCTAGAGGGTTCGACGACAGGGTAAAAAACACTGAAGCTTTCTTT
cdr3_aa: CSARGFDDRVKNTEAFF

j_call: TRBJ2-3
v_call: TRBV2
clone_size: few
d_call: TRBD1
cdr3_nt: TGTGCCAGCACCAGGGACAGGCCTCACACAGATACGCAGTATTTT
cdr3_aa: CASTRDRPHTDTQYF

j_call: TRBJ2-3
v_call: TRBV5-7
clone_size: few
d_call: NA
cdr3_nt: TGTGCCCAGCTAGGAAATACGCAGTATTTT
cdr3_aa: CAQLGNTQYF

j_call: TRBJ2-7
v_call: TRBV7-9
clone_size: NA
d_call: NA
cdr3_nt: TGTGCCAGCACCGGGGTAGGGGCGCAGTACTTC
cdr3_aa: CASTGVGAQYF

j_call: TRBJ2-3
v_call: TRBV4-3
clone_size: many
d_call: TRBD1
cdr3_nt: TGCGCCAGCAGCCAAGGGGTTTTAGGGACAGGGGGTTTGACGCAGTATTTT
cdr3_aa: CASSQGVLGTGGLTQYF

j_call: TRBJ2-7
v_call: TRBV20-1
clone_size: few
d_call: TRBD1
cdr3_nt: TGCAGTGCTAGAGATATGGACAGGGGGCTATACGAGCAGTACTTC
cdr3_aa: CSARDMDRGLYEQYF

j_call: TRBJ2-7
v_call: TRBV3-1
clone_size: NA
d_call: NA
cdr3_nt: TGTGCCAGCAGCCAAGGTGCCAGGGGATACGAGCAGTACTTC
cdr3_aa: CASSQGARGYEQYF

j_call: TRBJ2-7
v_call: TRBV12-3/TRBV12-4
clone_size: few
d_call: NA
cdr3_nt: TGTGCCAGCAGTTTCGGACGGAGCTCCTACGAGCAGTACTTC
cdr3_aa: CASSFGRSSYEQYF

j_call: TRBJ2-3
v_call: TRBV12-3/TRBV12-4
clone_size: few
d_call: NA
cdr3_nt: TGTGCCAGCAGTTCCGAGGTTCCTAGCACAGATACGCAGTATTTT
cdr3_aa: CASSSEVPSTDTQYF

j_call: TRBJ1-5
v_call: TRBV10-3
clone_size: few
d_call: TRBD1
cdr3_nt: TGTGCCATCAGTCCCGTGACAGGGGATCAGCCCCAGCATTTT
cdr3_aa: CAISPVTGDQPQHF

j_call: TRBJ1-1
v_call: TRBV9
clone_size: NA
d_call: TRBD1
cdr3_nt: TGTGCCAGCAGCGGAGGGGGCTTGAGCACTGAAGCTTTCTTT
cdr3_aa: CASSGGGLSTEAFF

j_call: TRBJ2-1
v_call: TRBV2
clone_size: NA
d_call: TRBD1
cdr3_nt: TGTGCCAGCGTTCGGGGACAGGGGAGGAATGAGCAGTTCTTC
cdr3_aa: CASVRGQGRNEQFF

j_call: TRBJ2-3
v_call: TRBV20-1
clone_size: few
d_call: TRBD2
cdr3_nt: TGCAGTGCTAGCCCTCTAGCGGGAGGGCCGCATAACACAGATACGCAGTATTTT
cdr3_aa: CSASPLAGGPHNTDTQYF

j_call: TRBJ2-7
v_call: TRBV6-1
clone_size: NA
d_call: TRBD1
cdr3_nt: TGTGCCAGCACAGACCCGGGACAGACCTACGAGCAGTACTTC
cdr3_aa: CASTDPGQTYEQYF

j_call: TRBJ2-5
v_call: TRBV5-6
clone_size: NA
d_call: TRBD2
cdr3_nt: TGTGCCAGCAGCCTCATTAGCGGGAGGGCCCAAGAGACCCAGTACTTC
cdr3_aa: CASSLISGRAQETQYF

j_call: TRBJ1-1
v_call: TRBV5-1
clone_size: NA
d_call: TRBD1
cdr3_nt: TGCGCCAGCAGCTCCTCGGGACAGGCTAGGACCACTGAAGCTTTCTTT
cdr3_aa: CASSSSGQARTTEAFF

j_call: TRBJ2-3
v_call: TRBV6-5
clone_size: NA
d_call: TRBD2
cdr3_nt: TGTGCCAGCAGTTATGCGGGGGGGCCTTCAGATACGCAGTATTTT
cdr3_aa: CASSYAGGPSDTQYF

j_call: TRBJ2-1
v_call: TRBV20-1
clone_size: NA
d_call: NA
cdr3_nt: TGCAGTGTTCCGTCCGGGACTTTGAGTAATGAGCAGTTCTTC
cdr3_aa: CSVPSGTLSNEQFF

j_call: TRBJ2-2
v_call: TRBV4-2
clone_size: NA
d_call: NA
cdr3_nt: TGTGCCAGCAGCCAAGCGGGGGGCAAAACCGGGGAGCTGTTTTTT
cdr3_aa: CASSQAGGKTGELFF

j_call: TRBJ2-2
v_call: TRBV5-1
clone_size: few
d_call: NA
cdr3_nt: TGCGCCAGCCGCTGGGGCAGGCTCCAATCGAACACCGGGGAGCTGTTTTTT
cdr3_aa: CASRWGRLQSNTGELFF

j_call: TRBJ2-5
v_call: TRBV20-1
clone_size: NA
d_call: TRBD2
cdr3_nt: TGCAGTGCCCCCGGGACTAGCGGGGGAAACCAAGAGACCCAGTACTTC
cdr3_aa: CSAPGTSGGNQETQYF

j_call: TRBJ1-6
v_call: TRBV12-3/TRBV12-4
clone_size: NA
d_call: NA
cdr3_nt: TGTGCCAGCAGTTTCGGGGACAAAGGGTCACCCCTCCACTTT
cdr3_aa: CASSFGDKGSPLHF

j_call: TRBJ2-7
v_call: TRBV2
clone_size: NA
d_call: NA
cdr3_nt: TGTGCCAGCAGTGCCTACGGACAGACGTTCGACGAGCAGTACTTC
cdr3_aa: CASSAYGQTFDEQYF

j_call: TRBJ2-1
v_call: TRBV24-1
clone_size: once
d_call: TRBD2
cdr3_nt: TGTGCCACCAGTGATCTGCTAGGGACTAGTGCTCCCGGTGAGCAGTTCTTC
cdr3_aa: CATSDLLGTSAPGEQFF

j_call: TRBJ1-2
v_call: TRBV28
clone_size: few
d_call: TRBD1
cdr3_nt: TGTGCCACCCAAGTTGGGACAGGGGGGTTACCTAACTATGGCTACACCTTC
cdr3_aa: CATQVGTGGLPNYGYTF

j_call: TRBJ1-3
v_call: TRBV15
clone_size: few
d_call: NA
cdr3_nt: TGTGCCACCAGCAGAGGAACGGACTCTGGAAACACCATATATTTT
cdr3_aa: CATSRGTDSGNTIYF

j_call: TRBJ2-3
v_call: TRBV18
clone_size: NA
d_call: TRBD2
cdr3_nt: TGTGCCAGCTCACCATACAGCGGGAGGGCCGCAGATACGCAGTATTTT
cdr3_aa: CASSPYSGRAADTQYF

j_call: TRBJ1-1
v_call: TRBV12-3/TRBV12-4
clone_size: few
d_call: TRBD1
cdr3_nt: TGTGCCAGCAGTTCTAAGGACAGGGGAATTACTTTCTTT
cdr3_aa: CASSSKDRGITFF

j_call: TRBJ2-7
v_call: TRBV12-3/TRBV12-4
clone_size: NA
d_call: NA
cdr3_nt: TGTGCCAGCAGTTTACGTCCTCCAGTCGGCGAGCAGTACTTC
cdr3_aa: CASSLRPPVGEQYF

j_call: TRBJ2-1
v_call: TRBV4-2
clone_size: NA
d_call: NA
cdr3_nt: TGTGCCAGCAGCCAGAAGGCGGACGTAACCTACAATGAGCAGTTCTTC
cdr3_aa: CASSQKADVTYNEQFF

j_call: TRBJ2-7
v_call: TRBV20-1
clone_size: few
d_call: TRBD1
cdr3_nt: TGCAGTGCTAGATCTGAGACAGGGGGGTACGAGCAGTACTTC
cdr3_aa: CSARSETGGYEQYF

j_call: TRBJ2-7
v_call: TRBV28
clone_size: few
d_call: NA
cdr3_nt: TGTGCCAGCAGTTTAGGGCTCCGATCCTACGAGCAGTACTTC
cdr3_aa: CASSLGLRSYEQYF

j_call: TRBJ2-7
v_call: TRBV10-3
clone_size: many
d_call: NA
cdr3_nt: TGTGCCATCAGTAGGTCCGCTCTTCAGTACTTC
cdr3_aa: CAISRSALQYF

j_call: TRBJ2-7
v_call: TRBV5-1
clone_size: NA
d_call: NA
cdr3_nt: TGCGCCAGCAGCTTGCGGGGGGCAGGGGAGCAGTACTTC
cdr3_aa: CASSLRGAGEQYF

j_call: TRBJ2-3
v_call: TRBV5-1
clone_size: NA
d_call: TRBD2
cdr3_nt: TGCGCCAGCACAAGCGGGGGGACTAGCACAGATACGCAGTATTTT
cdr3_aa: CASTSGGTSTDTQYF

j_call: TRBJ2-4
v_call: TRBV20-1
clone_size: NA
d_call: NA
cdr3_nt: TGCAGTGCTACCCACAGGGTACTGTCCAAAAACATTCAGTACTTC
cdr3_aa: CSATHRVLSKNIQYF

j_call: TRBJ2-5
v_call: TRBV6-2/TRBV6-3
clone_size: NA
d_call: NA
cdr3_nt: TGTGCCAGCTCACTCACAGATCCGCTAGTAAAAGAGACCCAGTACTTC
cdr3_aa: CASSLTDPLVKETQYF

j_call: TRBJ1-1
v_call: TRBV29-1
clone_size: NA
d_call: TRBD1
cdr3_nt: TGCAGCGTTGAAAACTGGACAGGGGGAGACGGCACGGTGGTTACTGAAGCTTTCTTT
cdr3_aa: CSVENWTGGDGTVVTEAFF

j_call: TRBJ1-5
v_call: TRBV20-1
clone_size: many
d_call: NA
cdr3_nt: TGCAGTGCTAGAGGGGACCAGACTTTTCTTTATAGCAATCAGCCCCAGCATTTT
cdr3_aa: CSARGDQTFLYSNQPQHF

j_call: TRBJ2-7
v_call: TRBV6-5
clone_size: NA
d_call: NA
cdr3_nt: TGTGCCAGCAGTTACGCGGGCAATACCTACGAGCAGTACTTC
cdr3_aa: CASSYAGNTYEQYF

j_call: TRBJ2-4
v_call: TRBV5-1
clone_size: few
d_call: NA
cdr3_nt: TGCGCCAGCAGCTTGGGGTTACGATCCGATCCTCCCAAAAACATTCAGTACTTC
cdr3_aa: CASSLGLRSDPPKNIQYF

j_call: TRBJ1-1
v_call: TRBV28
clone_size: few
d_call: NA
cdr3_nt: TGTGCCAGCAGTTTATCTCATCGAGGGAGAGCTTTCTTT
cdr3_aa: CASSLSHRGRAFF

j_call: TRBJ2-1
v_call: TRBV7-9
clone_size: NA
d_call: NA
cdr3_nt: TGTGCCAGCAGCCCCGTGCGGGTGGGGGGCAATGAGCAGTTCTTC
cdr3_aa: CASSPVRVGGNEQFF

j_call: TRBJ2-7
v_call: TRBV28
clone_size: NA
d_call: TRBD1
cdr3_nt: TGTGCCAGCGACCGGGACAGGGGGAGCGAGCAGTACTTC
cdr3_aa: CASDRDRGSEQYF

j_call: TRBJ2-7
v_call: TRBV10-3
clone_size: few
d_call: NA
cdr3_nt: TGTGCCATGGCCCTAGGGGACACCTACGAGCAGTACTTC
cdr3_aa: CAMALGDTYEQYF

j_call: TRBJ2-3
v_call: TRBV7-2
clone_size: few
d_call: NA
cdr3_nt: TGTGCCAGCAGCACTGGACGAACAGATACGCAGTATTTT
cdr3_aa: CASSTGRTDTQYF

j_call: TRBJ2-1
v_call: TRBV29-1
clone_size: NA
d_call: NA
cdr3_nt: TGCAGCGTCGGCTCCCCCTACAATGAGCAGTTCTTC
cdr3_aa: CSVGSPYNEQFF

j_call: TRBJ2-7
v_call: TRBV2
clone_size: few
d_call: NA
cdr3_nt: TGTGCCAGCAGTGAAAATTGGGCTGGGTACCAGCAGTACTTC
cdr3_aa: CASSENWAGYQQYF